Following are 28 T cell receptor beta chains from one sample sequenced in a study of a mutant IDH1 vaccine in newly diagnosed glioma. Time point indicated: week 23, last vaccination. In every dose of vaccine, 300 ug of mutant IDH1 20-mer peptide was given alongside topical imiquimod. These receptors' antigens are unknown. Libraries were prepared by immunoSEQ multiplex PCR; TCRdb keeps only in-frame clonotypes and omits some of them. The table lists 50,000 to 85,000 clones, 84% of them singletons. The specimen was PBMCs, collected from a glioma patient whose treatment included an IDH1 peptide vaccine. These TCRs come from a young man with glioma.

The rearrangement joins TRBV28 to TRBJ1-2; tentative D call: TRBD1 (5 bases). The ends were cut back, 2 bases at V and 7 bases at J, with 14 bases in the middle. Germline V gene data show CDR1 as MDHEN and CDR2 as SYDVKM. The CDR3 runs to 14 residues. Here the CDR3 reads CASSLKGWGRGYTF. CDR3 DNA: TGTGCCAGCAGTTTAAAGGGTTGGGGCCGTGGCTACACCTTC.

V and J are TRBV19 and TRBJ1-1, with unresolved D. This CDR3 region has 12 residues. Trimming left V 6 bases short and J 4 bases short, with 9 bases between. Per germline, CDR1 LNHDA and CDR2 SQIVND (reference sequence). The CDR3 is CASSPTSTEAFF. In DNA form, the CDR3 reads TGTGCCAGTAGCCCCACGAGCACTGAAGCTTTCTTT.

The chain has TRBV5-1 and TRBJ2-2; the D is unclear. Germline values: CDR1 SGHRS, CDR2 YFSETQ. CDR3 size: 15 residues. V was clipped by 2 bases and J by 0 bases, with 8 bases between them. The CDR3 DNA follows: TGCGCCAGCAGCTTCGGCAGGACGAACACCGGGGAGCTGTTTTTT. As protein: CASSFGRTNTGELFF.

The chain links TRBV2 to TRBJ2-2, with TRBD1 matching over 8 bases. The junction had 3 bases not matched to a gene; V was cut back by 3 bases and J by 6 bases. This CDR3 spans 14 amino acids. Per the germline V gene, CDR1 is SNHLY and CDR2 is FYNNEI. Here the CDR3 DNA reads TGTGCCAGCAGTGACAGGGGGCTTTCCGGGGAGCTGTTTTTT. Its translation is CASSDRGLSGELFF.

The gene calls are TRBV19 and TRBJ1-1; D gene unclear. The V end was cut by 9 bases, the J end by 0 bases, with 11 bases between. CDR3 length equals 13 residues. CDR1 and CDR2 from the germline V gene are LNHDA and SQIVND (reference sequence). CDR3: CASHQRLNTEAFF. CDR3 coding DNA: TGTGCCAGCCACCAGAGATTGAACACTGAAGCTTTCTTT.

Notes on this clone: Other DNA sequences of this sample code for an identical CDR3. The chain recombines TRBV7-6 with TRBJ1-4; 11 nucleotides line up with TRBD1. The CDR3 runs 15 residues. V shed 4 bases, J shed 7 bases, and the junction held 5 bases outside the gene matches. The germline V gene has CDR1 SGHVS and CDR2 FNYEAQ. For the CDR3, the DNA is TGTGCCAGCAGCTCGAGTGGGACAGGGGGTGAAAAACTGTTTTTT. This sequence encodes CASSSSGTGGEKLFF.

The CDR3 here is CASSYSTLTNTEAFF. CDR3 DNA: TGTGCCAGCAGTTACTCAACCCTTACTAACACTGAAGCTTTCTTT. The V call is TRBV6-5, the J call TRBJ1-1; D is ambiguous. Deletions cut 0 bases from V and 2 bases from J, with 10 bases between. This CDR3 is built from 15 residues. The V gene's germline CDR1 is MNHEY and CDR2 SVGAGI.

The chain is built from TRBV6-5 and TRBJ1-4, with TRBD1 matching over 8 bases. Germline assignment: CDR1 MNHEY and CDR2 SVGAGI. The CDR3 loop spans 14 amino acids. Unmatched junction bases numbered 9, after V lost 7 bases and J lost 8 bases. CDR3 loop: CASKKDRGGEKLFF. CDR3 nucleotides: TGTGCCAGCAAAAAAGACAGGGGCGGGGAAAAACTGTTTTTT.

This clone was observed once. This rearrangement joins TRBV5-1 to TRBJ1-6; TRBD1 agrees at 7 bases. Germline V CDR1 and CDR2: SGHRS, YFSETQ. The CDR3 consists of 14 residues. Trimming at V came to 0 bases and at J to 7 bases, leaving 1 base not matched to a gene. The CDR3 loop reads CASSLAQGNSPLHF. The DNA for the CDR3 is TGCGCCAGCAGCTTGGCACAGGGGAATTCACCCCTCCACTTT.

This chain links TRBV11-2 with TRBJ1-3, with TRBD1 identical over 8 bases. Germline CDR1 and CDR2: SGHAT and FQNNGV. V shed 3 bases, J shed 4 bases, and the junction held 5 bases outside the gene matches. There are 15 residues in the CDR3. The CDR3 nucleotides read TGTGCCAGCAGCTTCAGGCAGGGGGCGGGAAACACCATATATTTT. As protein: CASSFRQGAGNTIYF. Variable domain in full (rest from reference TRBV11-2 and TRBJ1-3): EAGVAQSPRYKIIEKRQSVAFWCNPISGHATLYWYQQILGQGPKLLIQFQNNGVVDDSQLPKDRFSAERLKGVDSTLKIQPAKLEDSAVYLCASSFRQGAGNTIYFGEGSWLTVV.

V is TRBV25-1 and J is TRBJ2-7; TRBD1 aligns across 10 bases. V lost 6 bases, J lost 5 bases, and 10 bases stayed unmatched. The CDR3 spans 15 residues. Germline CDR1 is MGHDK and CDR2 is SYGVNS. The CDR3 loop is CASSTGTGVRHEQYF. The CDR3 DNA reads TGTGCCAGCAGCACCGGGACAGGGGTTAGGCACGAGCAGTACTTC.

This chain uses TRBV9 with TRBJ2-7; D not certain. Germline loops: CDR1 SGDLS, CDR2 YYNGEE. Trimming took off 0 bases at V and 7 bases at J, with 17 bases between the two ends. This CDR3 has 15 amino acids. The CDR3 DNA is TGTGCCAGCAGCGTAGACGGGCGGAACGGCCTGGAGCAGTACTTC. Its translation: CASSVDGRNGLEQYF. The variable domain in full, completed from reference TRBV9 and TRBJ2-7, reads DSGVTQTPKHLITATGQRVTLRCSPRSGDLSVYWYQQSLDQGLQFLIQYYNGEERAKGNILERFSAQQFPDLHSELNLSSLELGDSALYFCASSVDGRNGLEQYFGPGTRLTVT.

The CDR3, as DNA: TGCAGTGCCCCGGGAACAGGGGGCACCTTC. Translation gives CSAPGTGGTF. This chain connects TRBV20-1 to TRBJ1-2; TRBD1 matches 8 bases. Germline loops: CDR1 DFQATT, CDR2 SNEGSKA (reference sequence). J was trimmed by 13 bases and V by 6 bases; bases with no gene match: 7. The CDR3 has 10 amino acids.

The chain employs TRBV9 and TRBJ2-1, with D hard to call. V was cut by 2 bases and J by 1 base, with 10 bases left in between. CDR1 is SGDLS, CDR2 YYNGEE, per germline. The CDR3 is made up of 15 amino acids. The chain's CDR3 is CASSVRIGSYNEQFF. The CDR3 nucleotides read TGTGCCAGCAGCGTCCGAATTGGGTCCTACAATGAGCAGTTCTTC. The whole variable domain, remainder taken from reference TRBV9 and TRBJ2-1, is DSGVTQTPKHLITATGQRVTLRCSPRSGDLSVYWYQQSLDQGLQFLIQYYNGEERAKGNILERFSAQQFPDLHSELNLSSLELGDSALYFCASSVRIGSYNEQFFGPGTRLTVL.

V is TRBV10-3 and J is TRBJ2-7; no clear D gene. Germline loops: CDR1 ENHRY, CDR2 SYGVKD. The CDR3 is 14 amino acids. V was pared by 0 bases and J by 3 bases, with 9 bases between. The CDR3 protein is CAISESTQDYEQYF. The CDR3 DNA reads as TGTGCCATCAGTGAGTCGACTCAAGACTACGAGCAGTACTTC.

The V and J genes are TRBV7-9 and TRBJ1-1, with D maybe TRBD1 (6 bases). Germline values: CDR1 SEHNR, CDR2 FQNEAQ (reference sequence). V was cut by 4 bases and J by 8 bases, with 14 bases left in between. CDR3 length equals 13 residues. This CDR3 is CASSSGVSGEAFF. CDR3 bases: TGTGCCAGCAGCTCAGGGGTAAGCGGCGAAGCTTTCTTT.

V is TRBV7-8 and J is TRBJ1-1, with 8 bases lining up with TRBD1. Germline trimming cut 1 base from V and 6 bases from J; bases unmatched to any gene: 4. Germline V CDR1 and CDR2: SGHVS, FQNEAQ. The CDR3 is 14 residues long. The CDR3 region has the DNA TGTGCCAGCAGCTTAGTTCAGGGGGCCTCTGAAGCTTTCTTT. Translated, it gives CASSLVQGASEAFF.

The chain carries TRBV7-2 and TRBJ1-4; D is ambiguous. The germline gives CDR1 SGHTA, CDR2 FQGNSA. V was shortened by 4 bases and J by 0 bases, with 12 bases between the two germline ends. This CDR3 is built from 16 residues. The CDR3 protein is CASSSQSQATNEKLFF. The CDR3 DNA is TGTGCCAGCAGCTCCCAGTCACAAGCAACTAATGAAAAACTGTTTTTT.

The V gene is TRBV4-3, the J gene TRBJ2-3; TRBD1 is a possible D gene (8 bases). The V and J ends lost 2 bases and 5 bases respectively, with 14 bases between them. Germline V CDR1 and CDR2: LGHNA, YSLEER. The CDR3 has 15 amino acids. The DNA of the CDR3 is TGCGCCAGCAGCCAACTTTACAGGGGGGGAGATACGCAGTATTTT. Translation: CASSQLYRGGDTQYF.

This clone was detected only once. DNA for the CDR3: TGCGCCAGCAGTTCGGGGGAGGTACCAATCACAGATACGCAGTATTTT. Translated: CASSSGEVPITDTQYF. The J gene is TRBJ2-3, the V gene TRBV5-1; weak D call: TRBD2 (6 bases). Germline V gene sequence: CDR1 SGHRS, CDR2 YFSETQ. The CDR3 is made up of 16 amino acids. With 5 bases removed from V and 2 bases from J, the gap between germline ends came to 18 bases.

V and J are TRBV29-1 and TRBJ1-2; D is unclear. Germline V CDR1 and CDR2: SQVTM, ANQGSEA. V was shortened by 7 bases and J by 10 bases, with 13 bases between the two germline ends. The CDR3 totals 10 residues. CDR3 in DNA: TGCAGCGACTCTCGGGGTGACTACACCTTC. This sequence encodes CSDSRGDYTF.

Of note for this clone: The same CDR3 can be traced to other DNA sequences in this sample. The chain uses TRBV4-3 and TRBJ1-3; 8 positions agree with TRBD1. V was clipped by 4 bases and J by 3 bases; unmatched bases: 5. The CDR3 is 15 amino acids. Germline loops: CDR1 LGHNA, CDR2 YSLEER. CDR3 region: CASSPDRGYGNTIYF. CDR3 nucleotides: TGCGCCAGCAGCCCCGACAGGGGTTATGGAAACACCATATATTTT.

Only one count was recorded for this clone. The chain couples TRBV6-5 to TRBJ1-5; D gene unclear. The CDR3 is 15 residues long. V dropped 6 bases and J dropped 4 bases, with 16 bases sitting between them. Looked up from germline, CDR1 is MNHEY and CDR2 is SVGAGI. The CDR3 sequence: CASSPWVEGNQPQHF. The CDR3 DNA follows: TGTGCCAGCAGCCCTTGGGTCGAAGGGAATCAGCCCCAGCATTTT.

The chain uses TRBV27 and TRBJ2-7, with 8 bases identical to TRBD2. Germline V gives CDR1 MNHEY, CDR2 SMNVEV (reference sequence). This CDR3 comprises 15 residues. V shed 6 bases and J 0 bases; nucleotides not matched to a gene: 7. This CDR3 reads CASSRSGASSYEQYF. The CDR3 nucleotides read TGTGCCAGCAGCCGTAGCGGGGCAAGCTCCTACGAGCAGTACTTC.

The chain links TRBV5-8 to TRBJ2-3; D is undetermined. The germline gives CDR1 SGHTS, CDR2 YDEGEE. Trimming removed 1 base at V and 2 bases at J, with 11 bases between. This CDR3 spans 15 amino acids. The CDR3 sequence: CASSLSVGITDTQYF. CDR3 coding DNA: TGTGCCAGCAGCTTGTCGGTCGGTATCACAGATACGCAGTATTTT.

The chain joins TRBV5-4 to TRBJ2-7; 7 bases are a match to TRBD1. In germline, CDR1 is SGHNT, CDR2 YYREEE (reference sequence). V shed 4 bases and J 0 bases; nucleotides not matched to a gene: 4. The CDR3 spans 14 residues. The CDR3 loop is CASSPTGSSYEQYF. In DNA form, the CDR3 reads TGTGCCAGCAGCCCGACAGGGTCCTCCTACGAGCAGTACTTC.

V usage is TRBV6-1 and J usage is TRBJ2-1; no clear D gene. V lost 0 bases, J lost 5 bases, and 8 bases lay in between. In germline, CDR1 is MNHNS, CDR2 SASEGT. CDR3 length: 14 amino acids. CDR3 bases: TGTGCCAGCAGTGAAGCGCCACCACACAATGAGCAGTTCTTC. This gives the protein CASSEAPPHNEQFF.

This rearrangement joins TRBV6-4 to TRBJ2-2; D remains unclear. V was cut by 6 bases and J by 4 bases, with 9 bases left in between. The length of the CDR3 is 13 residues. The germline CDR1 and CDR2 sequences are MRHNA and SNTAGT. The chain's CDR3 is CASSASTTGELFF. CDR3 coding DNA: TGTGCCAGCAGCGCGAGTACCACCGGGGAGCTGTTTTTT.